This T cell receptor beta chain stems from a study of blood T cell repertoires in COVID-19. Turning to the study itself: PBMCs, B-cell-depleted T cells, or T cells were the source of the cDNA or gDNA that made up the material.

Participant-reported clinical history was the basis for cohort assignment. Exposed volunteers were people who met a COVID-19 case within 2 weeks before study entry. As originally analysed: Reference gene primers were amplified, and this amplification served to estimate nucleated cell counts. The repertoire was sequenced with immunoSEQ multiplex PCR; TCRdb's copy has only in-frame clones and lacks some. The V and J calls and clone size are taken from that table; D and trimming were inferred from the DNA. In the table there are 350,000 to 500,000 clones, roughly 88% of which are singletons. Germline V gives CDR1 SGHVS, CDR2 FQNEAQ. There are 14 residues in the CDR3. Trimming took 7 bases from V and 5 from J; bases not matched to a gene: 6.

The V gene is TRBV7-8, the J gene TRBJ2-7; 12 bases match TRBD2. The receptor was derived from a woman under 30 who had been exposed to COVID-19. Sequencing was performed on PBMCs or T cells enriched from blood (not recorded which). CDR3 amino acids: CASMGTSGPHEQYF. Here the CDR3 DNA reads TGTGCCAGCATGGGGACTAGCGGGCCTCACGAGCAGTACTTC.